This T cell receptor beta chain stems from a study of cytomegalovirus exposure and HLA in healthy donors. Trimming stripped 0 bases from V and 4 bases from J, with 9 bases between. CDR1 is GTSNPN and CDR2 is SVGIG in the germline V gene (reference sequence). The CDR3 consists of 13 residues. Primers included in the PCR were 60 Vbeta and 13 Jbeta primers. Data came from immunoSEQ multiplex PCR; TCRdb stores just in-frame clones and leaves some out. The sample consists of around 130,000 clones, 74% of them appearing once. General study results and limits: Certain sequence variants were highly shared and formed a cluster, and this cluster was likely a sequencing artifact. Later analysis identified a missense DCLRE1C variant that was linked to TCR beta V- and J-gene trimming.

Details on this clone: The target antigen is unknown.

The clonotype comes from a man aged 40-49 years in good health and CMV-seropositive. The sequencing sample was made of PBMCs. The chain links TRBV30 to TRBJ2-5; D might be TRBD2 (6 bases). CDR3 in DNA: TGTGCCTGGAGTGTGCGGAGGGGAGAGACCCAGTACTTC. This sequence encodes CAWSVRRGETQYF.